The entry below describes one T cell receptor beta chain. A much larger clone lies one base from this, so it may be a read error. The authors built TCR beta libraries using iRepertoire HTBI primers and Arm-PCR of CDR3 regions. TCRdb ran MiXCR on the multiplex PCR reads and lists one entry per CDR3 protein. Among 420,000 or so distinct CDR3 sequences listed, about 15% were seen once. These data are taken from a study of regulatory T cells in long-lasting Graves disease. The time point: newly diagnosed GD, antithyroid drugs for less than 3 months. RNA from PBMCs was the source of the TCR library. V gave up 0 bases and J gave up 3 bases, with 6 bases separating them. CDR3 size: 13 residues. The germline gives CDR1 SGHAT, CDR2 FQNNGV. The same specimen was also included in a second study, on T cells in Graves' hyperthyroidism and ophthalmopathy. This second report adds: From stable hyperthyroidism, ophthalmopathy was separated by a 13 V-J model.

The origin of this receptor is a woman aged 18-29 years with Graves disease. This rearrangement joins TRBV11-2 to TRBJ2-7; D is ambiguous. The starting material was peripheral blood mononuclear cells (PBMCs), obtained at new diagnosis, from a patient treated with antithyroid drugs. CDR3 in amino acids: CASSLDSYYEQYF. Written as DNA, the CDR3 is TGTGCCAGCAGCTTAGACAGTTACTACGAGCAGTACTTC.